The clone carrying this T cell receptor (beta chain) came up a few times. Germline CDR1 reads MGHRA; CDR2 reads YSYEKL. This CDR3 is 15 amino acids long. Trimming took off 2 bases at V and 3 bases at J, with 14 bases between the two ends. The data were taken from a study of neurological immune-mediated disorders. With 10-nucleotide random UMIs included, cDNA was synthesized by 5'RACE. TCRdb reanalysed the 5' RACE reads using MiXCR and keeps one entry per CDR3 protein. This table holds around 10,000 distinct CDR3 sequences, under 25% found once. This sequence joins TRBV4-1 and TRBJ2-7, with D possibly matching TRBD1 (6 bases). The sequencing input was CD8+ T cells from blood. The receptor was isolated from a woman in her sixties with HTLV-1-associated myelopathy (HAM/TSP). The DNA for the CDR3 is TGCGCCAGCAGCCAAACCCTGGGACATAACTACGAGCAGTACTTC. Residues: CASSQTLGHNYEQYF.